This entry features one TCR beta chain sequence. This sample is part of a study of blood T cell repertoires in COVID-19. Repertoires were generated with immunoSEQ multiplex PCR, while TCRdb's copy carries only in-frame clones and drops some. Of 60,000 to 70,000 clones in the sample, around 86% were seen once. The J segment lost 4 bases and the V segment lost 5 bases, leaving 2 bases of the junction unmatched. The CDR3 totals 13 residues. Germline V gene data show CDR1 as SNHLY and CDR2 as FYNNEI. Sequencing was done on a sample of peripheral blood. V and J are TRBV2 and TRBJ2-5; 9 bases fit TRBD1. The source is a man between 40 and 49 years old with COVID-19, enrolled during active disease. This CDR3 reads CASSKDRGETQYF. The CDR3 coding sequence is TGTGCCAGCAGTAAGGACAGGGGAGAGACCCAGTACTTC.